A single T cell receptor (beta chain) is shown here with its context. What antigen it recognizes has not been identified. One base away there is no much larger clone; base qualities are not given. The cysteine opens and the phenylalanine closes a CDR3 of 18 amino acids. The only DNA kept is the CDR3, 54 bases in frame from the first base. Relative to germline, V is missing 4 bases and J is missing 5 bases, with 19 bases of the junction outside any gene match. In the germline V gene (reference sequence), CDR1 corresponds to SGHNT and CDR2 to YYREEE. The cohort comprised some 700 healthy bone marrow donors. Cohort members were all nominally healthy when sampled, although unrecorded immune exposures were likely present. The donor was CMV seronegative and was included in the group of a few hundred seronegative cohort members. A peripheral blood sample was provided by each donor, and peripheral blood mononuclear cells were used for TCR beta sequencing. The Qiagen DNeasy Blood Extraction Kit was used to extract genomic DNA from the blood cell samples.

These data are taken from a study of cytomegalovirus exposure and HLA in healthy donors listed by TCRdb under 2017. About the investigation overall: According to an earlier analysis of several hundred of the donors, about 170 million T cells yielded 90 million to 130 million unique TCR beta sequences and less than 300 Gb of sequence data. A separate validation cohort of roughly 130 different subjects was used in addition to the 666-subject first cohort. The number of typed donors differed by locus: about 620-640 for A, B, C, DRB1 and DQB1; 522 for DQA1; approximately 600 for DPA1; and 400 to 480 for DPB1. Donor age, sex, ethnicity and CMV serostatus were compiled alongside the repertoire data. A later analysis re-examined previously published TCR beta repertoires from 610 or so donors and added high-resolution HLA genotyping to investigate patterns of TCR occurrence. Across approximately 400 genotyped donors of the cohort, an average of about 220,000 unique TCR beta nucleotide sequences per donor were sequenced, and roughly 17% of those sequences were non-productive. Roughly five DR-DQ haplotypes were treated as single units for association and clustering because of strong linkage in the cohort. In the later analysis, no new phenotypic data were used to find candidate immune exposures; instead, reliance was placed on TCR beta sequences and their occurrence across donors. The study profiled the T cell repertoires of approximately 700 subjects by immunosequencing and related them to cytomegalovirus serostatus. An early release that covered about 640 HLA-typed donors contained approximately 290 gigabases of sequencing data and tens of millions of unique TCR sequences. High-throughput TCR immunosequencing, statistical association of individual TCRs with disease status, and machine learning were combined to predict cytomegalovirus infection status. HLA typing included class I and class II loci at four-digit resolution. In an earlier analysis of 550 to 700 of the donors, high-throughput TCR beta sequencing was used to judge whether each TCR beta V gene segment behaved as functional or pseudogenic. Every repertoire in the discovery cohort had been generated on one and the same sequencing platform. Of the roughly 410 genotyped donors, 70% to 90% were placed in the genetic ancestry cluster associated with self-reported Caucasian donors. The aim of the study was to test whether cataloging public T cell receptors could identify signatures of past pathogen exposure. A later genetic analysis used genome-wide SNP genotypes for about 65% of the roughly 670 donors, treating that subset as a discovery cohort.

Library generation was performed with the immunoSEQ multiplex PCR assay. A mixture of 60 forward primers for TCR Vbeta segments and 13 reverse primers for TCR Jbeta segments was used in the multiplex PCR. The CDR3 region of rearranged TCR beta genes was amplified from genomic DNA by a multiplex PCR assay. The amplified TCR beta libraries were sequenced on the Illumina HiSeq System as 87-base-pair reads. For the original study's pipeline: Across the 640 or so repertoires, a later analysis counted 60 million to 90 million unique TCR beta chains, 8.5 million to 12 million of which were shared by at least two donors. To remove PCR and sequencing errors, raw reads were error-corrected and collapsed into unique sequences using a nearest-neighbor algorithm that merged closely related sequences. V, D and J gene segments were assigned by aligning CDR3 sequences to IMGT reference sequences. For a sequence to be retained, at least a six-nucleotide match to both a V gene segment and a J gene segment was required. A rearrangement was called productive if the CDR3 had no stop codons and remained in frame with V and J, and every other rearrangement was called non-productive. CDR3 was defined according to IMGT convention as the region running from the second conserved V-encoded cysteine to the conserved J-encoded phenylalanine. Sequences without an unambiguous match to a single V gene segment were excluded from the earlier analysis of several hundred of the donors. In an earlier analysis of about 590 of the donors, a V segment was called functional when productive rearrangements were above 56.7%, and segregating when the standard deviation between donors exceeded 5%. A statistical classification framework was built to diagnose cytomegalovirus status from the catalog of TCR beta chain sequences. In a later analysis, V and J genes were assigned by comparing TCR nucleotide sequences against IMGT/GENE-DB human TR gene sequences. Using the TCRdist pipeline, a later analysis assigned CDR3 sequences along with most-parsimonious VDJ recombination scenarios. A later analysis defined each TCR beta chain by its CDR3 amino acid sequence plus V-gene family, and excluded reads lacking a unique V-gene family. A later analysis removed 600 or so highly shared, low-generation-probability nucleotide sequences to deal with suspected cross-contamination and a sequencing artifact. For each public chain, a later analysis derived a clonal expansion index from normalized ranks of inferred template counts within each repertoire. Generation probabilities in a later analysis came from a VDJ recombination model fitted to out-of-frame rearrangements, and those results were checked against IGoR. Hypergeometric tests were used in a later analysis to score TCR-TCR, TCR-HLA and TCR-CMV co-occurrence, with a repertoire-size bias correction applied to the TCR pairs. A later analysis estimated false discovery rates by permuting HLA or CMV assignments 20 times. A later analysis grouped co-occurring TCRs with DBSCAN, adding TCRdist sequence similarity when clustering within HLA-allele-positive subsets. For co-occurrence clustering, repertoires with fewer than 30,000 or more than 120,000 public chains were excluded, along with five repertoires with anomalous nucleotide sharing. Sourced from immuneACCESS, this table was stored by TCRdb with only in-frame sequences that have V and J called. A share of the clones is absent; for the studies checked, an unresolved V gene accounts for under half, and the remainder has no known explanation. V and J calls and clone size are copied from that table; D and trimming were computed from the DNA. This sample holds 85,000 to 110,000 clones; 66% were observed only once. The ten largest clones take up roughly 3.5% of the sample.

What the study reported, not specific to this receptor: The study listed 150 to 200 TCR beta chains as associated with cytomegalovirus. A later analysis reported that several top co-occurrence clusters appeared linked to parvovirus B19, influenza, CMV and Epstein-Barr virus. The classifier was reported to diagnose cytomegalovirus status with high specificity and sensitivity in both the original cohort and the validation cohort. Because HLA typing was missing for some donors at each locus, association tests included only the typed subset. According to a later analysis, most CMV-associated TCR beta chains appeared to be HLA-restricted, and the HLA associations seemed to be driven largely by CMV exposure. Assigning TCR associations to individual alleles was difficult when HLA alleles, especially DR and DQ, strongly co-occurred. In vitro tests confirmed that a few of the cytomegalovirus-associated TCR beta chains recognize cytomegalovirus antigens. The cohort was sequenced for TCR beta chains only, and without alpha or paired-chain data the features that could be detected were limited. In a later analysis, the rate of TCR association differed among HLA loci, with DRB1 alleles having the most associated TCRs and HLA-C alleles having the fewest. In an earlier analysis of about 600 of the donors, most TCR beta V segments appeared in productive rearrangements about 90% or about 30% of the time, broadly matching IMGT annotations. Roughly uniform sequencing depth across donors was assumed in presence/absence analyses, although this assumption may not hold. An association between a missense DCLRE1C variant and V-gene and J-gene trimming of TCR beta chains was found in a later genetic analysis and replicated in an independent cohort. Correlated functional status among segregating V segments might be attributable to linkage disequilibrium, but an unknown experimental factor could not be ruled out. In a later analysis, HLA-associated TCR beta chains showed more clonal expansion and lower generation probabilities than non-associated chains that were equally common. Most TCR sequences were observed very rarely across donors, whereas some public TCRs were present in many individuals. According to a later genetic analysis, donors in an Asian-associated ancestry cluster had fewer N-insertions in productive TCRs than the roughly 660-donor mean. CMV serostatus was the only immune exposure information available for the cohort. A cluster of highly shared sequence variants was judged likely to be a technical artifact of the sequencing pipeline. Around 16 rarely observed V segments, including chromosome 9 orphons, were excluded from the earlier analysis of approximately 500 of the donors because counts were too low. Some IMGT-functional V segments, including TRBV6-2 and TRBV6-3, could not be told apart with the 87-base-pair reads, so those segments were excluded. Specific HLA alleles were associated with over 15,000 TCR beta sequences at a false discovery rate of 0.05 in a later analysis. The authors suggested that the approach could potentially be extended to other disease states and immunological phenotypes. A further reported finding was that TCR beta sequences accurately predicted the HLA-A and HLA-B alleles for most subjects in the first cohort.

The clonotype was recovered from a woman in her forties or fifties in good health and CMV-seronegative. The sample comprised PBMCs. The chain was built from TRBV5-4 and TRBJ2-7; 9 bases in between match TRBD2. Read as DNA, the sequence is TGTGCCAGCAGCCCCACCCGTACGACAGGGACTAGCTTCCACGAGCAGTACTTC. Its coded protein is CASSPTRTTGTSFHEQYF.